One T cell receptor beta chain is described in this entry. This entry comes from a study of blood T cell repertoires in COVID-19. In the study overall: From T cells, B-cell-depleted T cells, or PBMCs came the material, which was cDNA or gDNA.

Everyone who took part was roughly 18 to 89 years old, and they came from about two dozen US areas. Grouping used clinical history reported by participants in a survey and questionnaire. In the authors' methods: Scientists estimated how many nucleated cells there were by amplifying reference gene primers. The table came from immunoSEQ multiplex PCR; TCRdb's copy has only in-frame clones and leaves some out. That table gives V, J and clone size, and the DNA gave D and trimming. This table has 130,000 to 150,000 clones, around 84% appearing once. Trimming left V 3 bases short and J 6 bases short, with 13 bases between. Germline CDR1 reads DFQATT; CDR2 reads SNEGSKA (reference sequence). The CDR3 consists of 13 residues.

The sequenced sample was PBMCs or T cells enriched from blood (not recorded which). This chain links TRBV20-1 with TRBJ2-3; D remains unclear. This TCR was recovered from a woman aged 50 to 60 who had been exposed to COVID-19. The CDR3 is CSASSRTWDTQYF. As DNA, the CDR3 is TGCAGTGCTAGTAGCCGAACCTGGGATACGCAGTATTTT.